The text below deals with one T cell receptor beta chain. The record originates from a study of blood T cell repertoires in COVID-19. Study-level background: There were acute and convalescent COVID-19 samples, and they came from the United States, Italy and Spain. PBMCs, B-cell-depleted T cells, or T cells were the source of the cDNA or gDNA that made up the material.

This CDR3 spans 14 amino acids. The germline V and J ends were trimmed by 7 bases and 8 bases, with 18 bases remaining between them. Per germline, CDR1 LNHDA and CDR2 SQIVND (reference sequence). The authors' processing: Reference gene primers were amplified, and this amplification served to estimate nucleated cell counts. The method was immunoSEQ multiplex PCR; TCRdb's version includes in-frame clones alone and lacks a portion of them. That table is the source of V, J and clone size, and D and trimming were worked out from the DNA. The sample gives roughly 190,000 clones, approximately 89% of which show up once; less than 9% is in the top ten.

The sequence was obtained from a woman aged 55 to 70 with acute or convalescent COVID-19. The chain joins TRBV19 to TRBJ2-1; a possible D gene is TRBD2 (5 bases). The material sequenced was peripheral blood. The chain's CDR3 is CASKAWGEGDEQFF. CDR3 nucleotide sequence: TGTGCCAGTAAGGCGTGGGGTGAGGGAGATGAGCAGTTCTTC.